These 11 T cell receptor beta chains originate from one sample sequenced in a study of T cells in Graves' hyperthyroidism and ophthalmopathy. Amplified TCR beta CDR3 regions derived from RNA transcripts. HTBI primers were used for first-round RT-PCR of the TCR CDR3. TCRdb recomputed calls from the multiplex PCR reads with MiXCR, one row per CDR3 protein. The sample carries nearly 600,000 distinct CDR3 sequences, around 14% recorded once. Sequencing was carried out using blood. All receptors come from a woman aged 30 to 39 with Graves' hyperthyroidism that later progressed to Graves' ophthalmopathy.

At least ten counts were recorded for this clonotype. This chain joins TRBV30 and TRBJ1-1, with D hard to call. Trimming cost V 1 base and J 2 bases, with 14 bases left between them. Germline V gene sequence: CDR1 GTSNPN, CDR2 SVGIG (reference sequence). The CDR3 has 15 amino acids. The CDR3 region is CAWSEEGHLNTEAFF. CDR3 coding DNA: TGTGCCTGGAGTGAGGAGGGCCACCTTAACACTGAAGCTTTCTTT.

In this sample, this clonotype turned up many times. The chain has TRBV20-1 and TRBJ2-3, with 8 bases that match TRBD2. The CDR3 has 15 amino acids. Germline values: CDR1 DFQATT, CDR2 SNEGSKA (reference sequence). Unmatched junction bases numbered 14, after V lost 5 bases and J lost 7 bases. The CDR3 nucleotides are TGCAGTGCTCCCCCCGGCGGGAGGAATACAAATACGCAGTATTTT. Residues: CSAPPGGRNTNTQYF.

This clonotype has just a few counts. The rearrangement joins TRBV6-5 to TRBJ2-1; 8 bases map to TRBD2. Germline V gene data show CDR1 as MNHEY and CDR2 as SVGAGI. The length of the CDR3 is 16 residues. The ends lost 0 bases at V and 1 base at J; junction bases unmatched: 2. The CDR3, as DNA: TGTGCCAGCAGTTACTCCACGGGAGGGTCCTACAATGAGCAGTTCTTC. Residues: CASSYSTGGSYNEQFF.

The chain carries TRBV5-4 and TRBJ2-2; 8 positions match TRBD1. The length of the CDR3 is 17 residues. With V trimmed by 8 bases and J by 6 bases, 18 bases remained unmatched. CDR1 is SGHNT, CDR2 YYREEE, per germline (reference sequence). DNA of the CDR3: TGTGCCAGTACCCCCACCCAGGGGGCGGGATCGTCCGGGGAGCTGTTTTTT. It yields the protein CASTPTQGAGSSGELFF.

This clonotype has at least ten counts. V usage is TRBV2 and J usage is TRBJ2-1; D gene uncertain. Germline V gene data show CDR1 as SNHLY and CDR2 as FYNNEI. Trimming pared 3 bases from V and 0 bases from J, leaving 6 bases between. The CDR3 length is 14 residues. This CDR3 reads CASSDQSSYNEQFF. CDR3 bases: TGTGCCAGCAGTGATCAGAGCTCCTACAATGAGCAGTTCTTC.

This clonotype has ten or more counts. The chain joins TRBV29-1 to TRBJ2-1, with 8 bases lining up with TRBD2. The germline V gene encodes CDR1 SQVTM and CDR2 ANQGSEA. J was trimmed by 7 bases and V by 3 bases; bases with no gene match: 5. The CDR3 extends over 13 amino acids. CDR3 sequence reads: CSVDTGGGNEQFF. The CDR3 nucleotides are TGCAGCGTTGACACGGGAGGGGGGAATGAGCAGTTCTTC.

The chain carries TRBV4-1 and TRBJ1-5; D gene ambiguous. The CDR3 loop spans 15 amino acids. In germline, CDR1 is MGHRA, CDR2 YSYEKL. V lost 0 bases and J 1 base, leaving 7 bases between the germline ends. The CDR3 DNA follows: TGCGCCAGCAGCCAAGAGAAAATCAGCAATCAGCCCCAGCATTTT. This sequence encodes CASSQEKISNQPQHF.

Regarding this clonotype: A clone one base away is much larger, so this may be a read error. The chain links TRBV11-2 to TRBJ2-7; the D gene is possibly TRBD1 (5 bases). The end of the DNA aligns better with TRBJ2-1, so the J call may be wrong. The CDR3 has 14 amino acids. Germline values: CDR1 SGHAT, CDR2 FQNNGV. CDR3 bases: TGTGCCAGCAGTTTAGGTGGCAGGGCCTACGAGCAGTTCTTC. This sequence encodes CASSLGGRAYEQFF.

This clonotype was picked up many times. V and J are TRBV9 and TRBJ2-1; the match to TRBD2 covers 12 bases. The junction had 6 bases not matched to a gene; V was cut back by 2 bases and J by 0 bases. The CDR3 is 18 amino acids. Per germline, CDR1 SGDLS and CDR2 YYNGEE. The CDR3 sequence: CASSVGLAGGSSYNEQFF. CDR3 coding DNA: TGTGCCAGCAGCGTGGGACTAGCGGGTGGAAGCTCCTACAATGAGCAGTTCTTC.

CDR3 loop: CASSLAGLNNEQFF. CDR3 sequence (DNA): TGCGCCAGCAGCTTGGCTGGGCTGAACAATGAGCAGTTCTTC. The V gene is TRBV5-1, the J gene TRBJ2-1; D not certain. The CDR3 length is 14 residues. The V gene lost 0 bases and the J gene lost 5 bases, with 9 bases spanning the gap. The germline V gene encodes CDR1 SGHRS and CDR2 YFSETQ.

This clonotype was found a few times. The chain carries TRBV19 and TRBJ2-2, with 7 positions matching TRBD1. V dropped 8 bases and J dropped 6; count of bases not matched to a gene: 0. In germline, CDR1 is LNHDA, CDR2 SQIVND (reference sequence). CDR3 size: 11 residues. In nucleotides, the CDR3 is TGTGCCAGTCAGGGGGCCGGGGAGCTGTTTTTT. This gives the protein CASQGAGELFF.